The 3 T cell receptor beta chains reported below all come from one sample, sequenced in a study of OX40 agonist ivuxolimab in advanced cancers. The protocol was immunoSEQ multiplex PCR, while the TCRdb copy is restricted to in-frame clones and leaves out a portion. The sample has 50,000 to 60,000 clones, approximately 87% seen once; the top ten hold about 5.1%. Sequenced here: CD4+ or CD8+ T cells sorted from blood, sampled in a trial of the OX40 agonist ivuxolimab. All receptors come from an adult with an advanced solid tumor such as melanoma, head and neck, liver or kidney cancer.

The chain is built from TRBV4-2 and TRBJ1-1; 8 bases align to TRBD1. The J segment lost 4 bases and the V segment lost 2 bases, leaving 6 bases of the junction unmatched. Germline V gene lookup returns CDR1 LGHNA and CDR2 YNFKEQ. This CDR3 comprises 15 residues. This CDR3 reads CASSQQTGGGTEAFF. CDR3 nucleotide sequence: TGTGCCAGCAGCCAACAAACAGGGGGGGGCACTGAAGCTTTCTTT.

This sequence joins TRBV19 and TRBJ2-1; maybe TRBD1 (6 bases). From germline, CDR1 is LNHDA and CDR2 SQIVND (reference sequence). This CDR3 is built from 13 residues. V was trimmed by 5 bases and J by 6 bases, leaving 11 bases between them. CDR3 residues: CASSPQQGNEQFF. CDR3 bases: TGTGCCAGTAGTCCTCAACAGGGCAATGAGCAGTTCTTC. Together with reference TRBV19 and TRBJ2-1, the CDR3 gives the full variable domain: DGGITQSPKYLFRKEGQNVTLSCEQNLNHDAMYWYRQDPGQGLRLIYYSQIVNDFQKGDIAEGYSVSREKKESFPLTVTSAQKNPTAFYLCASSPQQGNEQFFGPGTRLTVL.

The chain uses TRBV19 and TRBJ1-1, with a tentative D call TRBD1 (5 bases). Trimming removed 3 bases at V and 6 bases at J, with 14 bases between. This CDR3 contains 14 residues. CDR1 and CDR2 from the germline V gene are LNHDA and SQIVND (reference sequence). Here the CDR3 reads CASSISQGSAEAFF. The CDR3, as DNA: TGTGCCAGTAGTATCTCGCAGGGATCGGCTGAAGCTTTCTTT. The full variable domain, completed using reference TRBV19 and TRBJ1-1, is DGGITQSPKYLFRKEGQNVTLSCEQNLNHDAMYWYRQDPGQGLRLIYYSQIVNDFQKGDIAEGYSVSREKKESFPLTVTSAQKNPTAFYLCASSISQGSAEAFFGQGTRLTVV.